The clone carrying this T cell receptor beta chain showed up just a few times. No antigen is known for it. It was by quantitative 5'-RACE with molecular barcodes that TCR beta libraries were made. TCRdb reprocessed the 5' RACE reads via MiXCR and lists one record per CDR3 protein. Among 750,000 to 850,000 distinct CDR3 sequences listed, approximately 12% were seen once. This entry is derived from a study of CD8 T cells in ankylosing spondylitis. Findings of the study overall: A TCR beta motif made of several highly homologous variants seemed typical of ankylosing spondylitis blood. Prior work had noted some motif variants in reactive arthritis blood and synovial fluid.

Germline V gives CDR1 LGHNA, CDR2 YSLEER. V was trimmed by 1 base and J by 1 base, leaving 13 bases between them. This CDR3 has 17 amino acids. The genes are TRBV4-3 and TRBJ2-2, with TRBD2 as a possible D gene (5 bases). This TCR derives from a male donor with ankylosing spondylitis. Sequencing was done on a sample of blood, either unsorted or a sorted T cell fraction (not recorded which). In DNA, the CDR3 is TGCGCCAGCAGCCAAGGGTGGACTGCTGGGAACACCGGGGAGCTGTTTTTT. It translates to CASSQGWTAGNTGELFF.